These T cell receptor beta chains were read from a single sample in a study of T cell clones after liver transplantation. TCRdb's table, derived via immunoSEQ multiplex PCR, lists solely in-frame clones and lacks some. Here the sample spans around 110,000 clones, about nine tenths being singletons. The material sequenced was CD4+ T cells from blood, taken 12 months after liver transplant. These receptors all come from a human patient who received a liver transplant. Some T cells may be the graft donor's. Each CDR3 is given with its conserved first and last residue. A D gene is named only where the DNA matches it firmly. Clone size is given for some rows only: seen once, a few or many times, or a class if the clone is expanded.

V	J	size	D	CDR3	DNA
TRBV2	TRBJ1-2	NA	NA	CASSESPPGQYGYTF	TGTGCCAGCAGTGAATCGCCACCGGGGCAGTATGGCTACACCTTC
TRBV27	TRBJ2-2	NA	TRBD2	CASSLLAGTGELFF	TGTGCCAGCAGTTTACTAGCGGGTACCGGGGAGCTGTTTTTT
TRBV6-5	TRBJ2-5	NA	TRBD1	CASSYDRGLWETQYF	TGTGCCAGCAGTTACGACAGGGGGCTATGGGAGACCCAGTACTTC
TRBV5-1	TRBJ2-7	NA	TRBD2	CASSLELAGSYEQYF	TGCGCCAGCAGCTTGGAACTAGCGGGTTCCTACGAGCAGTACTTC
TRBV7-2	TRBJ1-2	NA	TRBD1	CASSLVGGQGYTF	TGTGCCAGCAGCTTAGTCGGGGGACAGGGCTACACCTTC
TRBV9	TRBJ2-7	NA	NA	CASSVGAGPNYEQYF	TGTGCCAGCAGCGTAGGGGCAGGACCGAACTACGAGCAGTACTTC
TRBV15	TRBJ2-7	NA	TRBD1	CATSRATGLKAREQYF	TGTGCCACCAGCAGAGCGACAGGGCTAAAAGCGAGGGAGCAGTACTTC
TRBV9	TRBJ1-3	NA	NA	CASSVEAGVKPGNTIYF	TGTGCCAGCAGCGTAGAGGCAGGTGTCAAGCCTGGAAACACCATATATTTT
TRBV7-3	TRBJ2-2	NA	TRBD1	CASSRDRSTGELFF	TGTGCCAGCAGCCGGGACAGATCCACCGGGGAGCTGTTTTTT
TRBV6-5	TRBJ1-5	NA	NA	CASSYSGDSNQPQHF	TGTGCCAGCAGTTACTCGGGAGACTCCAATCAGCCCCAGCATTTT
TRBV7-9	TRBJ2-7	NA	TRBD1	CASSRFDREPYEQYF	TGTGCCAGCAGCAGATTCGACAGGGAGCCCTACGAGCAGTACTTC
TRBV4-3	TRBJ1-4	NA	NA	CASSQVPGTNEKLFF	TGCGCCAGCAGCCAGGTTCCCGGGACTAATGAAAAACTGTTTTTT
TRBV19	TRBJ1-5	few	TRBD1	CASSLGTGVQQPQHF	TGTGCCAGTAGTCTTGGGACAGGGGTTCAGCAGCCCCAGCATTTT
TRBV5-1	TRBJ2-1	NA	TRBD2	CASSLELAGDGEQFF	TGCGCCAGCAGCCTCGAACTAGCGGGAGACGGTGAGCAGTTCTTC